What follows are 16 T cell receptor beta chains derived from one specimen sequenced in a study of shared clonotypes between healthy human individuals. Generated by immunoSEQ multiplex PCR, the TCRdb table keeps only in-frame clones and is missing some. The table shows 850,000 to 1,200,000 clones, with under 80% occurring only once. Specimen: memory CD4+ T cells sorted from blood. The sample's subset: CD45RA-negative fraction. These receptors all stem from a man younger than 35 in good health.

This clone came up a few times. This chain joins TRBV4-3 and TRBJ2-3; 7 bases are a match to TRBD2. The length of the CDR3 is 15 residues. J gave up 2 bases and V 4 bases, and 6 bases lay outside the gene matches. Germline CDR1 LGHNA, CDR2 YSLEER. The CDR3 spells CASSRGGKNTDTQYF. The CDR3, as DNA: TGCGCCAGCAGCCGGGGAGGGAAAAACACAGATACGCAGTATTTT.

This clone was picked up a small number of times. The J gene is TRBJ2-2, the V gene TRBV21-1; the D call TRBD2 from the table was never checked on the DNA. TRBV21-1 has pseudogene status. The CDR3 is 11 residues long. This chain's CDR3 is CASWRTGELFF. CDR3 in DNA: TGTGCCAGCTGGAGGACCGGGGAGCTGTTTTTT.

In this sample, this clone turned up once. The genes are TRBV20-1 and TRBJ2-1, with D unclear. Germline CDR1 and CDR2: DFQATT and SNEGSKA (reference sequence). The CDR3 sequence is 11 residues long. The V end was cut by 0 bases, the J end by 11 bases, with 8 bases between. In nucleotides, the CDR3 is TGCAGTGCTAGAGACCTCACCCAGCAGTTCTTC. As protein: CSARDLTQQFF.

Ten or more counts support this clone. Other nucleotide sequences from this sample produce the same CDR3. Here the CDR3 reads CAISESGTSYEQYF. The CDR3, as DNA: TGTGCCATCAGTGAGTCAGGGACTTCCTACGAGCAGTACTTC. The V gene is TRBV10-3, the J gene TRBJ2-7, with a possible D match to TRBD2 (6 bases). The CDR3 length is 14 residues. Per the germline V gene, CDR1 is ENHRY and CDR2 is SYGVKD. Deletions cut 0 bases from V and 1 base from J, with 7 bases between.

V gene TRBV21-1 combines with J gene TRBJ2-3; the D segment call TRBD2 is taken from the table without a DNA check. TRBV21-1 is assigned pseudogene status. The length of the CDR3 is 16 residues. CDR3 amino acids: CASSKEAGKRDDTQYF. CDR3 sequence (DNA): TGTGCCAGCAGCAAAGAGGCGGGAAAAAGGGACGATACGCAGTATTTT.

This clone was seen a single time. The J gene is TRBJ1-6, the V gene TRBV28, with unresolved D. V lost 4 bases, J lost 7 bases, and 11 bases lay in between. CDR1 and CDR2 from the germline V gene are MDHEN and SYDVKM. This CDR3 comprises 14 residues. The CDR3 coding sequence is TGTGCCAGCAGTTCCCACGCGGCCAATTCACCCCTCCACTTT. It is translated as CASSSHAANSPLHF.

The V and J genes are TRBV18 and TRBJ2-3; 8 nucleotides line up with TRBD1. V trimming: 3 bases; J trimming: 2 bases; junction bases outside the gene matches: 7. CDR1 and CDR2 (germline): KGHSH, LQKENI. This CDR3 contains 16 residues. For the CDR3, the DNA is TGTGCCAGCTCACCCCCCGGGACAGGCTACACAGATACGCAGTATTTT. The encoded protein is CASSPPGTGYTDTQYF.

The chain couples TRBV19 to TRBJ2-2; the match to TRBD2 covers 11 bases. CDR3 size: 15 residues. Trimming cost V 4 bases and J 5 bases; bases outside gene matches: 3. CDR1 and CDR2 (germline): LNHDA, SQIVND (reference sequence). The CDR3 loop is CASSTLAGGTGELFF. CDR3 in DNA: TGTGCCAGTAGTACGCTAGCGGGAGGAACCGGGGAGCTGTTTTTT.

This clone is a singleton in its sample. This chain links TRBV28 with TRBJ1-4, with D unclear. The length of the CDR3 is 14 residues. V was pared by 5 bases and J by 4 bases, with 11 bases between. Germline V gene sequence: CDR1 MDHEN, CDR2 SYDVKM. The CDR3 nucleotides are TGTGCCAGCAGTCGGGGAGGCGGTAATGAAAAACTGTTTTTT. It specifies CASSRGGGNEKLFF. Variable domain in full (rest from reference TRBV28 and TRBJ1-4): DVKVTQSSRYLVKRTGEKVFLECVQDMDHENMFWYRQDPGLGLRLIYFSYDVKMKEKGDIPEGYSVSREKKERFSLILESASTNQTSMYLCASSRGGGNEKLFFGSGTQLSVL.

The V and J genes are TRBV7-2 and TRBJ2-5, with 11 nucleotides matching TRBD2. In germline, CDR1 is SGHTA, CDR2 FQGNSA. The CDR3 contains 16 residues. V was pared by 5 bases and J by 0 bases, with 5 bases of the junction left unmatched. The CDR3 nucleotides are TGTGCCAGCAGCCTCCGACTAGCGGGGTACCAAGAGACCCAGTACTTC. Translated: CASSLRLAGYQETQYF.

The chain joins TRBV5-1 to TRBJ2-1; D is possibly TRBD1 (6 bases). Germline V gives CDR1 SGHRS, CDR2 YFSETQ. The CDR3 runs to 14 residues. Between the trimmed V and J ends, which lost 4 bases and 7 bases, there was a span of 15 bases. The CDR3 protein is CASSKPTGGNEQFF. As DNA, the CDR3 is TGCGCCAGCAGCAAGCCGACAGGTGGGAATGAGCAGTTCTTC.

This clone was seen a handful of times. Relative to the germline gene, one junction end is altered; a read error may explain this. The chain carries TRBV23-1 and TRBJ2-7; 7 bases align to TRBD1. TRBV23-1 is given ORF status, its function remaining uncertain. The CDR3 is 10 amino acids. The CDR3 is CASPRGQVIF. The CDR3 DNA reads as TGCGCCAGCCCCCGAGGACAGGTTATCTTC.

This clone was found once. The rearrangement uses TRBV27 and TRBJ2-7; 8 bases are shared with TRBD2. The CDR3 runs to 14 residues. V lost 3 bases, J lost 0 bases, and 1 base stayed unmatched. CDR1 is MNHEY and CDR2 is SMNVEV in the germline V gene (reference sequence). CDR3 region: CASSFSGGSYEQYF. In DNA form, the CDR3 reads TGTGCCAGCAGTTTCAGCGGGGGCTCCTACGAGCAGTACTTC.

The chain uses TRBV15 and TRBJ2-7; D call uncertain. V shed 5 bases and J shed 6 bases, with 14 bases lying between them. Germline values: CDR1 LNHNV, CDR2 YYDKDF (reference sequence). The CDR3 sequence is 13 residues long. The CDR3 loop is CATSRVLLGEQYF. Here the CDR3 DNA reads TGTGCCACCAGCCGAGTGCTCTTGGGCGAGCAGTACTTC.

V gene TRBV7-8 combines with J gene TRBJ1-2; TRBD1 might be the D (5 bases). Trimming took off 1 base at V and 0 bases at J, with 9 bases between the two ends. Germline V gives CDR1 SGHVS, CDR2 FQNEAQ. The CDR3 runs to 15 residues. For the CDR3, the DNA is TGTGCCAGCAGCTTAGACGACAGACCTAACTATGGCTACACCTTC. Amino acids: CASSLDDRPNYGYTF.

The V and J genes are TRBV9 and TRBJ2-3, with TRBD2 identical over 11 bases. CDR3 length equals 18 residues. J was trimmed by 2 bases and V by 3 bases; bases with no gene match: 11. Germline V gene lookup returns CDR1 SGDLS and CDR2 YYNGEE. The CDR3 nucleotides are TGTGCCAGCAGCGCGGGGGACACTAGCGGGGGATTCACAGATACGCAGTATTTT. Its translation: CASSAGDTSGGFTDTQYF.